The clone carrying this T cell receptor (beta chain) was seen only once. The antigen is unknown. The entry originates in a study of cytomegalovirus exposure and HLA in healthy donors. Study observations and caveats: HLA alleles showed associations with 15,000 to 20,000 TCR beta sequences in a later analysis, at a 0.05 false discovery rate. Near-uniform donor sequencing depth was presumed by presence/absence analyses. Some TCR beta chains (more than 150 of them) were listed as cytomegalovirus-associated. When analyzed later, a missense DCLRE1C variant was found to be linked to TCR beta V- and J-gene trimming.

The germline V and J ends were trimmed by 7 bases and 3 bases, with 12 bases remaining between them. Germline V lookup: CDR1 LNHNV, CDR2 YYDKDF (reference sequence). This CDR3 comprises 13 residues. Vbeta (60) and Jbeta (13) primers were used in the PCR. Method: immunoSEQ multiplex PCR; TCRdb's copy keeps in-frame clones and lacks some. The sample has 85,000 to 100,000 clones; 64% are singletons. This clonotype originated in a man in his fifties or sixties in good health and CMV-seronegative. The J gene is TRBJ1-1, the V gene TRBV15; the D is unclear. Specimen: PBMCs. The chain's CDR3 is CATKRSGDTEAFF. CDR3 in DNA: TGTGCCACCAAGAGAAGCGGGGACACTGAAGCTTTCTTT.